This T cell receptor (beta chain) was recovered during a study of regulatory T cells in long-lasting Graves disease. The CDR3 contains 15 residues. The germline CDR1 and CDR2 sequences are SGHRS and YFSETQ. With 0 bases removed from V and 0 bases from J, the gap between germline ends came to 7 bases. In this sample, this clonotype turned up many times. The TCR beta library used iRepertoire HTBI primers with Arm-PCR amplification of CDR3. In TCRdb, the multiplex PCR reads were re-called with MiXCR into one record per CDR3 protein. The sample yields about 540,000 distinct CDR3 sequences, about 13% seen once. The time point is: newly diagnosed GD, antithyroid drugs for less than 3 months. PBMCs provided the RNA from which the TCR library was made. This same sample was also part of a study on T cells in Graves' hyperthyroidism and ophthalmopathy.

This chain joins TRBV5-1 and TRBJ1-5; D uncertain. The sequences come from peripheral blood mononuclear cells (PBMCs), collected at new diagnosis, from a patient treated with antithyroid drugs. The clonotype was recovered from a man aged 30 to 39 with Graves disease. The CDR3, as DNA: TGCGCCAGCAGCTTGGGTGGCACTAGCAATCAGCCCCAGCATTTT. Protein: CASSLGGTSNQPQHF.